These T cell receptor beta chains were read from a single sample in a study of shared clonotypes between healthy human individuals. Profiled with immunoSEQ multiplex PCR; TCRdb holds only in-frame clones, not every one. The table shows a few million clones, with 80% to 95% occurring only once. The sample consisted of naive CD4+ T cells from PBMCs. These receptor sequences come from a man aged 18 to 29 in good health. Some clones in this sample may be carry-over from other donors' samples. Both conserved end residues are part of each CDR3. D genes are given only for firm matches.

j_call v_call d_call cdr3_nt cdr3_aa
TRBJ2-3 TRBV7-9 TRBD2 TGTGCCAGCAGTAAACCCGGGGGGGCGAAATATACGCAGTATTTT CASSKPGGAKYTQYF
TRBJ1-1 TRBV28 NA TGTGCCAGCAGTTTAGGGTGGCAGGGGTCGACTGAAGCTTTCTTT CASSLGWQGSTEAFF
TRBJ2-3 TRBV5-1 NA TGCGCCAGCAGCTTGGTGTGGGCGCGGGAACCCCCAGGGAATACGCAGTATTTT CASSLVWAREPPGNTQYF
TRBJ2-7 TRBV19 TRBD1 TGTGCCAGTCGGGACAGGGAGTACGAGCAGTACTTC CASRDREYEQYF
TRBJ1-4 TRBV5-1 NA TGCGCCAGCAGCTTGGGAGAGCCTAATGAAAAACTGTTTTTT CASSLGEPNEKLFF
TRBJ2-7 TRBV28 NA TGTGCCAGCAGTTTAAACGGGGGCTACGAGCAGTACTTC CASSLNGGYEQYF
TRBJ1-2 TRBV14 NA TGTGCCAGCAGCCAGGGAAACTATGGCTACACCTTC CASSQGNYGYTF
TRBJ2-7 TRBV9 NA TGTGCCAGCAGCGTAGGGATAGGCAGTGCCTACGAGCAGTACTTC CASSVGIGSAYEQYF
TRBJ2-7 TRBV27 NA TGTGCCAGCAGTCCCAAGCGTTTTGTCTCCTACGAGCAGTACTTC CASSPKRFVSYEQYF
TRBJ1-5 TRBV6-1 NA TGTGCCAGCAGCCGGGCATTATCGTATCAGCCCCAGCATTTT CASSRALSYQPQHF
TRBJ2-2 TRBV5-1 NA TGCGCCAGCAGCTCGGGGTACAGGAAGGGCGGGGAGCTGTTTTTT CASSSGYRKGGELFF
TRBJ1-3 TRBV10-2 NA TGCGCCAGCAGTTTTTCCGGAAACACCATATATTTT CASSFSGNTIYF
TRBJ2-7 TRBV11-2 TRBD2 TGTGCCAGCAGCTTATCGCGGGAGGGGTGGTACGAGCAGTACTTC CASSLSREGWYEQYF
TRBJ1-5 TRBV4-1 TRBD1 TGCGCCAGCAGCGACCCGGACAGGGGCTTCAATCAGCCCCAGCATTTT CASSDPDRGFNQPQHF